One sample yielded the 5 T cell receptor beta chains listed below, sequenced in a study of CD8+CD57+ T cells in acquired aplastic anemia. Researchers used genomic DNA as the template to profile TCR beta VDJ and CDR3. TCRdb independently ran MiXCR on the reads; one entry per CDR3 protein. Among under 250,000 distinct CDR3 sequences listed, 30% to 40% were seen once. The sequenced sample was sorted CD4+, CD8+, or CD8+CD57+ T cells (not recorded which) from PBMCs. The origin of the receptors is a human donor in good health, serving as a control.

This clonotype has more than one count but fewer than ten. V gene TRBV12-3 or TRBV12-4 combines with J gene TRBJ1-5, with 7 bases fitting TRBD1. The CDR3 sequence is 16 residues long. Trimming at V came to 2 bases and at J to 2 bases, leaving 6 bases not matched to a gene. The CDR3 here is CASSLRRGQGNQPQHF. CDR3 bases: TGTGCCAGCAGTTTAAGACGCGGACAGGGCAATCAGCCCCAGCATTTT.

V and J are TRBV29-1 and TRBJ1-1; TRBD1 matches at 10 bases. CDR3 length: 16 residues. V lost 5 bases to trimming and J lost 4 bases; unmatched junction nucleotides: 13. The V gene's germline CDR1 is SQVTM and CDR2 ANQGSEA. The CDR3: CSVSLPYRTGGTEAFF. CDR3 coding DNA: TGCAGCGTTTCGCTCCCATACCGGACAGGGGGCACTGAAGCTTTCTTT.

A note on this clonotype: A much more abundant neighbour one base away suggests this may be a read error. Because it lacks the conserved phenylalanine or tryptophan at the end, this CDR3 is likely a read error. The chain employs TRBV20-1 and TRBJ1-2; D unresolved. There are 12 residues in the CDR3. Germline CDR1 reads DFQATT; CDR2 reads SNEGSKA (reference sequence). V was clipped by 6 bases and J by 4 bases, with 12 bases between them. DNA for the CDR3: TGCAGTGCCCCCATCGGCAGCTATGGCTACACCTCC. The encoded protein is CSAPIGSYGYTS.

There are a few counts of this clonotype. The rearrangement uses TRBV7-2 and TRBJ1-2, with 7 bases lining up with TRBD1. Germline V gene sequence: CDR1 SGHTA, CDR2 FQGNSA. The CDR3 has 19 residues. V trimming: 0 bases; J trimming: 1 base; junction bases outside the gene matches: 14. The CDR3 reads CASSLAFTRQGALNYGYTF. The CDR3 DNA follows: TGTGCCAGCAGCTTAGCGTTCACAAGACAGGGCGCCCTTAACTATGGCTACACCTTC. The whole variable domain, filled in from reference TRBV7-2 and TRBJ1-2, reads GAGVSQSPSNKVTEKGKDVELRCDPISGHTALYWYRQSLGQGLEFLIYFQGNSAPDKSGLPSDRFSAERTGGSVSTLTIQRTQQEDSAVYLCASSLAFTRQGALNYGYTFGSGTRLTVV.

V and J are TRBV20-1 and TRBJ2-7, with TRBD2 matching 11 bases. The CDR3 has 15 amino acids. Germline-derived CDR1 and CDR2 are DFQATT and SNEGSKA (reference sequence). Losses at the gene ends were 5 bases for V and 0 bases for J; bases not matched to a gene: 6. Here the CDR3 DNA reads TGCAGTGCTGACGGCCTAGCGGGGGGCTCCTACGAGCAGTACTTC. Its translation is CSADGLAGGSYEQYF.